The 13 T cell receptor beta chains below all came from one sample that was sequenced in a study of T-cell reconstitution after alpha-beta-depleted transplantation in children. Unique molecular identifiers were built into the TCRbeta library. TCRdb reprocessed the PCR reads via MiXCR and lists one record per CDR3 protein. The data contain approximately 520,000 distinct CDR3 sequences, about 30% of them singletons. The source was PBMCs from the stem cell graft donor, collected from the stem cell graft. The receptors derive from a human donor who donated a stem cell graft to a child with aplastic anemia.

The CDR3 DNA reads TGTGCCAGCAGTTTCGGCGGGACTCCCCGACCCTACGAGCAGTACTTC. It translates to CASSFGGTPRPYEQYF. The rearrangement uses TRBV28 and TRBJ2-7, with D perhaps TRBD2 (6 bases). The CDR3 runs 16 residues. Germline V CDR1 and CDR2: MDHEN, SYDVKM. V shed 3 bases and J shed 2 bases, with 17 bases lying between them.

CDR3 protein: CASSTSGRNEQFF. As DNA, the CDR3 is TGTGCCAGCTCCACTAGCGGGAGGAATGAGCAGTTCTTC. The chain uses TRBV2 and TRBJ2-1; 12 bases match TRBD2. V lost 8 bases to trimming and J lost 7 bases; unmatched junction nucleotides: 3. The CDR3 length is 13 residues. The germline gives CDR1 SNHLY, CDR2 FYNNEI.

This chain connects TRBV6-1 to TRBJ1-1; D perhaps matches TRBD1 (6 bases). V was shortened by 1 base and J by 2 bases, with 14 bases between the two germline ends. The CDR3 contains 16 residues. The germline V gene encodes CDR1 MNHNS and CDR2 SASEGT. CDR3 loop: CASSEEPAGGNTEAFF. CDR3 coding DNA: TGTGCCAGCAGTGAAGAACCGGCGGGGGGCAACACTGAAGCTTTCTTT.

V gene TRBV7-9 combines with J gene TRBJ2-5; 8 bases are a match to TRBD1. Trimming took 3 bases from V and 3 from J; bases not matched to a gene: 6. CDR3 length: 15 amino acids. Germline-derived CDR1 and CDR2 are SEHNR and FQNEAQ (reference sequence). CDR3 amino acids: CASSFGQGGKETQYF. The CDR3 DNA follows: TGTGCCAGCAGCTTTGGACAGGGAGGCAAAGAGACCCAGTACTTC.

The chain employs TRBV12-3 or TRBV12-4 and TRBJ2-1; 12 bases map to TRBD1. V lost 6 bases, J lost 6 bases, and 9 bases stayed unmatched. This CDR3 region has 16 residues. The DNA of the CDR3 is TGTGCCAGCAGGGTCGGGGGGACAGGGGGCCTCAATGAGCAGTTCTTC. It specifies CASRVGGTGGLNEQFF.

This sequence joins TRBV6-5 and TRBJ2-1; 11 positions agree with TRBD2. The CDR3 loop spans 16 amino acids. CDR1 and CDR2 (germline): MNHEY, SVGAGI. J gave up 5 bases and V 2 bases, and 5 bases lay outside the gene matches. The CDR3 DNA follows: TGTGCCAGCAGTTACCGTACTAGCGGGAGAGACAATGAGCAGTTCTTC. Protein: CASSYRTSGRDNEQFF.

The rearrangement joins TRBV25-1 to TRBJ1-1; D not certain. The V gene lost 1 base and the J gene lost 8 bases, with 14 bases spanning the gap. CDR3 size: 14 residues. Germline V lookup: CDR1 MGHDK, CDR2 SYGVNS. The DNA for the CDR3 is TGTGCCAGCAGTGAATTCGCAGGAAACTCGGAAGCTTTCTTT. Translated, it gives CASSEFAGNSEAFF.

This sequence joins TRBV19 and TRBJ2-5, with 7 bases fitting TRBD1. CDR3 size: 16 residues. Germline CDR1 is LNHDA and CDR2 is SQIVND (reference sequence). Unmatched junction bases numbered 9, after V lost 5 bases and J lost 0 bases. The DNA for the CDR3 is TGTGCCAGTAGTGTCCCAGGGGGTCTAGACCAAGAGACCCAGTACTTC. Translation: CASSVPGGLDQETQYF. The full variable domain, completed using reference TRBV19 and TRBJ2-5, is DGGITQSPKYLFRKEGQNVTLSCEQNLNHDAMYWYRQDPGQGLRLIYYSQIVNDFQKGDIAEGYSVSREKKESFPLTVTSAQKNPTAFYLCASSVPGGLDQETQYFGPGTRLLVL.

A note on this clonotype: One end of the junction fails to match germline, which may point to a read error. V is TRBV9 and J is TRBJ2-3; no clear D gene. CDR1 SGDLS and CDR2 YYNGEE come from the germline V gene. This CDR3 is built from 14 residues. The CDR3 sequence is CASSAPFAADTQYF. In DNA form, the CDR3 reads TGTGCCAGCAGCGCCCCCTTCGCCGCAGATACGCAGTATTTC.

This clonotype appeared a few times. The rearrangement joins TRBV12-3 or TRBV12-4 to TRBJ2-2, with 10 bases fitting TRBD1. Losses at the gene ends were 6 bases for V and 6 bases for J; bases not matched to a gene: 7. This CDR3 region has 15 residues. CDR3 bases: TGTGCCAGCAGGGCCGGGACAGGGGAGGCCGGGGAGCTGTTTTTT. Translated: CASRAGTGEAGELFF.

This clonotype showed up just a few times. The chain uses TRBV5-1 and TRBJ2-1; 9 nucleotides line up with TRBD2. CDR3 length equals 19 residues. The germline V gene encodes CDR1 SGHRS and CDR2 YFSETQ. With V trimmed by 0 bases and J by 5 bases, 15 bases remained unmatched. The CDR3 DNA reads TGCGCCAGCAGCTTGGCCGTGGCTAGCGGGAACCGAGGGGACAATGAGCAGTTCTTC. This sequence encodes CASSLAVASGNRGDNEQFF.

The V and J genes are TRBV6-1 and TRBJ2-7, with TRBD1 matching over 9 bases. Unmatched junction bases numbered 2, after V lost 4 bases and J lost 1 base. The germline V gene encodes CDR1 MNHNS and CDR2 SASEGT. The CDR3 contains 14 residues. The CDR3 here is CASSGGTGSYEQYF. The DNA of the CDR3 is TGTGCCAGCAGTGGGGGGACAGGGTCCTACGAGCAGTACTTC.

This clonotype was recorded once. This CDR3 is CSANSVAKNIQYF. DNA for the CDR3: TGCAGCGCCAATAGTGTAGCCAAAAACATTCAGTACTTC. V and J are TRBV29-1 and TRBJ2-4; no reliable D call. Germline-derived CDR1 and CDR2 are SQVTM and ANQGSEA. Trimming left V 7 bases short and J 0 bases short, with 10 bases between. The CDR3 consists of 13 residues.